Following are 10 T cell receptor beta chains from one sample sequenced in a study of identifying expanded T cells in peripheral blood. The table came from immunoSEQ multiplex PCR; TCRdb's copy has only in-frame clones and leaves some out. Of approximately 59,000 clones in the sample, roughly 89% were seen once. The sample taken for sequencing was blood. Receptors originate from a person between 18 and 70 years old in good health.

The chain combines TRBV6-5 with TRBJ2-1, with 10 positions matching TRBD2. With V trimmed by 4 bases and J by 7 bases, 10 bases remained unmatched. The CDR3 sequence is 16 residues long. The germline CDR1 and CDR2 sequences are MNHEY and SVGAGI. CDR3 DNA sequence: TGTGCCAGCAGTTTGACTAGCGGGCTACCTACGAATGAGCAGTTCTTC. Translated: CASSLTSGLPTNEQFF.

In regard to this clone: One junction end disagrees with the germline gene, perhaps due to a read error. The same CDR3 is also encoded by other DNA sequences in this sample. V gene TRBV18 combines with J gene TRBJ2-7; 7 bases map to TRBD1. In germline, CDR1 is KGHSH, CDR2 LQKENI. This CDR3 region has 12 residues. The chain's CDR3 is CASSYRGYEQYF. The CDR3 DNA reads TGTGCTAGCTCATACAGGGGCTACGAGCAGTACTTC.

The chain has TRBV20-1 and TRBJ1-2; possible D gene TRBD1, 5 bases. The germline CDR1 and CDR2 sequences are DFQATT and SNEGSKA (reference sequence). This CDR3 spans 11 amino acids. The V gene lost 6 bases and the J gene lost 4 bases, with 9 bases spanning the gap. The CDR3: CSAGGPYGYTF. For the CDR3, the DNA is TGCAGTGCCGGGGGTCCCTATGGCTACACCTTC.

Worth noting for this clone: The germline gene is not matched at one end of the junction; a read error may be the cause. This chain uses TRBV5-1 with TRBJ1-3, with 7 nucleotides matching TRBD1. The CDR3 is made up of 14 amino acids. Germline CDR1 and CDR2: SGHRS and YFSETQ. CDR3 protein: CASSPGQRSNSMDF. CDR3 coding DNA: TGCGCCAGCAGCCCGGGACAGAGGTCCAATTCGATGGATTTT.

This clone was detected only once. CDR3 region: CASSQEVIQLNTEAFF. CDR3 sequence (DNA): TGTGCCAGCAGCCAAGAAGTAATACAGCTGAACACTGAAGCTTTCTTT. The chain combines TRBV4-2 with TRBJ1-1; the D is unclear. CDR1 is LGHNA, CDR2 YNFKEQ, per germline. CDR3 size: 16 residues. Trimming took 0 bases from V and 0 from J, leaving 11 bases between them.

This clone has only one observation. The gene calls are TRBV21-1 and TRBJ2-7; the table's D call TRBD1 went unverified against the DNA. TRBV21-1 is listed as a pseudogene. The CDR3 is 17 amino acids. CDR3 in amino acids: CASSTQGPDRSSYEQYF. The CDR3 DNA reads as TGTGCCAGCAGCACTCAAGGACCGGACAGGAGCTCCTACGAGCAGTACTTC.

The CDR3 bases are TGTGCCAGCAGCGCCTCGGGGACAGGGGCTGACGAGCAGTACTTC. Translating gives CASSASGTGADEQYF. The chain employs TRBV9 and TRBJ2-7, with 10 bases that match TRBD1. The CDR3 is 15 amino acids. CDR1 and CDR2 from the germline V gene are SGDLS and YYNGEE. V lost 3 bases and J lost 5; bases outside the gene matches: 8.

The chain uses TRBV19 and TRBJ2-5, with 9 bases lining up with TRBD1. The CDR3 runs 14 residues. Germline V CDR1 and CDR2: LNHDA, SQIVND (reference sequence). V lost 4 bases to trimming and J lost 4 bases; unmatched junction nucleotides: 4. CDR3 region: CASSTGQGPETQYF. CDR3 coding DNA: TGTGCCAGTAGTACCGGACAGGGGCCAGAGACCCAGTACTTC.

CDR3 sequence: CASSSRGHSSYEQYF. As DNA, the CDR3 is TGTGCCAGCAGCTCCAGGGGGCACTCCTCCTACGAGCAGTACTTC. The V gene is TRBV7-2, the J gene TRBJ2-7, with TRBD1 identical over 8 bases. The length of the CDR3 is 15 residues. The germline CDR1 and CDR2 sequences are SGHTA and FQGNSA. Unmatched junction bases numbered 5, after V lost 4 bases and J lost 0 bases.

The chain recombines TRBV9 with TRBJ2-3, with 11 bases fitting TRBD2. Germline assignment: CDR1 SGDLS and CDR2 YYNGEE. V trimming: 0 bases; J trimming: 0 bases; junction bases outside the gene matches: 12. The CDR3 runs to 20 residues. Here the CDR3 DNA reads TGTGCCAGCAGCGTAGGTTTAGCGGGGGGGCTTCTTCTTAGCACAGATACGCAGTATTTT. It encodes CASSVGLAGGLLLSTDTQYF.